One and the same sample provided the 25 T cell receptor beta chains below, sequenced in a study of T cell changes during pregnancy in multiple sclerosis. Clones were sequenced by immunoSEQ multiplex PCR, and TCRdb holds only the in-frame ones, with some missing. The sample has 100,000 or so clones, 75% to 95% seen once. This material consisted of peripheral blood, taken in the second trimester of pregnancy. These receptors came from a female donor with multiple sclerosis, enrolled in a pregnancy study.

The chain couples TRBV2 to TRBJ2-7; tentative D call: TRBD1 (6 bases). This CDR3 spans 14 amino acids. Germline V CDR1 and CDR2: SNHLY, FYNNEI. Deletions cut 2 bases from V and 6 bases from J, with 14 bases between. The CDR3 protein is CASSEQGPLPEQYF. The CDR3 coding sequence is TGTGCCAGCAGTGAACAGGGGCCCCTCCCCGAGCAGTACTTC.

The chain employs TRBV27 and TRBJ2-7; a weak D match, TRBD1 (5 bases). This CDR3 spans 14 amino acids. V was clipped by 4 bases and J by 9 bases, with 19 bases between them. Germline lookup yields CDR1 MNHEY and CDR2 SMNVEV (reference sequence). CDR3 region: CASSSLLPGQGQYF. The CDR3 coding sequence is TGTGCCAGCAGTTCCCTCCTCCCTGGGCAGGGGCAGTACTTC.

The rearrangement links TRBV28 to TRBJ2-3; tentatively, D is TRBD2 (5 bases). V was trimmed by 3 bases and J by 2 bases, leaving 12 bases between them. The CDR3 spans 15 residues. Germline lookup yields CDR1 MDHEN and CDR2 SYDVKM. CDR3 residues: CASSLGARNTDTQYF. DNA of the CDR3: TGTGCCAGCAGTTTGGGAGCGAGGAACACAGATACGCAGTATTTT. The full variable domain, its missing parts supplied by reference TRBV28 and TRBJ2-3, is DVKVTQSSRYLVKRTGEKVFLECVQDMDHENMFWYRQDPGLGLRLIYFSYDVKMKEKGDIPEGYSVSREKKERFSLILESASTNQTSMYLCASSLGARNTDTQYFGPGTRLTVL.

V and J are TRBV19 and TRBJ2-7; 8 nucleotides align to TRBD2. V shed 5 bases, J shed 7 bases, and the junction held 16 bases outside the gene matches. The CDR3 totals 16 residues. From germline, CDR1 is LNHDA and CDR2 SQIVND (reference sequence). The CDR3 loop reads CASSRLSSGSVGEQYF. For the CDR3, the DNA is TGTGCCAGTAGTCGGCTATCGAGCGGGAGCGTGGGGGAGCAGTACTTC.

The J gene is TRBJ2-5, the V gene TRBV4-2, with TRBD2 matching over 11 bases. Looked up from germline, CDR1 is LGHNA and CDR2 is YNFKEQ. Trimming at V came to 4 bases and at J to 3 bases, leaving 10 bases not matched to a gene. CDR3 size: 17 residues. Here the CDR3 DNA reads TGTGCCAGCAGCCCTACTTATGGGACTAGCGGTAAAGAGACCCAGTACTTC. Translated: CASSPTYGTSGKETQYF.

CDR3 nucleotide sequence: TGTGCCAGCAGCTCCCCAGGACAGGGAAACACCGGGGAGCTGTTTTTT. Residues: CASSSPGQGNTGELFF. V usage is TRBV5-4 and J usage is TRBJ2-2; 8 nucleotides align to TRBD1. V trimming: 3 bases; J trimming: 2 bases; junction bases outside the gene matches: 6. The CDR3 consists of 16 residues. CDR1 is SGHNT, CDR2 YYREEE, per germline (reference sequence).

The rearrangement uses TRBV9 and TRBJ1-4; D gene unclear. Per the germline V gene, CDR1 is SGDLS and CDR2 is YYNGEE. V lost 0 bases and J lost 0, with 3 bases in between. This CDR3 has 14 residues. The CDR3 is CASSVAATNEKLFF. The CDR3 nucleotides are TGTGCCAGCAGCGTAGCAGCAACTAATGAAAAACTGTTTTTT.

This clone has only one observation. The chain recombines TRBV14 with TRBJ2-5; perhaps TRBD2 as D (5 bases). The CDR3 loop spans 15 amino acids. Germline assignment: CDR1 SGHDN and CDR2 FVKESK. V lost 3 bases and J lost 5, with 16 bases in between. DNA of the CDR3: TGTGCCAGCAGCCAGCTTACTAGTTTTTGGGAGACCCAGTACTTC. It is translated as CASSQLTSFWETQYF.

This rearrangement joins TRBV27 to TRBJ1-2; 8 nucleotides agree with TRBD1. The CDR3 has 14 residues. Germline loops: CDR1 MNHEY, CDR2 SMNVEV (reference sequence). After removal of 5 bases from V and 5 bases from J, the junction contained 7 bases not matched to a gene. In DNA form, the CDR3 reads TGTGCCAGCAGTGGTCAGGGGGCAAGGTATGGCTACACCTTC. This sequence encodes CASSGQGARYGYTF.

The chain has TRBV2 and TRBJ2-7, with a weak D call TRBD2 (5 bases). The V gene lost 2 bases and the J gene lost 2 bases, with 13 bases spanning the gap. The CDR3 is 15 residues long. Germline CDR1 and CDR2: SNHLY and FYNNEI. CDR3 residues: CASSERPSRTYEQYF. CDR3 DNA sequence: TGTGCCAGCAGTGAAAGACCTAGCAGAACCTACGAGCAGTACTTC.

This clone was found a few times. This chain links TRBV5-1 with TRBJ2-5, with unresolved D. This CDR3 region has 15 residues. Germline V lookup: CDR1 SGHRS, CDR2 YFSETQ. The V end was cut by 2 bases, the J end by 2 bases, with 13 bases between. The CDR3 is CASSLIPWRQETQYF. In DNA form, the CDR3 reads TGCGCCAGCAGCTTAATACCGTGGCGGCAAGAGACCCAGTACTTC.

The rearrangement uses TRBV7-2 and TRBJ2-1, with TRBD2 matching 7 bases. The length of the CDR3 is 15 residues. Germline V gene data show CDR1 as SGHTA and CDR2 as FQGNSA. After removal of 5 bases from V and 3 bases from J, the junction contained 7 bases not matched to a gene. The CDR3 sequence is CASSPEGGSYNEQFF. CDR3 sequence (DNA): TGTGCCAGCAGCCCAGAGGGCGGGAGCTACAATGAGCAGTTCTTC.

Here the CDR3 DNA reads TGTGCCAGCAGCTCCCCCTTCGGGGTTAGCGGGCCTTCGAACACCGGGGAGCTGTTTTTT. Amino acid sequence: CASSSPFGVSGPSNTGELFF. The rearrangement uses TRBV13 and TRBJ2-2; 7 nucleotides match TRBD2. Germline values: CDR1 PRHDT, CDR2 FYEKMQ (reference sequence). The CDR3 spans 20 residues. J was trimmed by 0 bases and V by 4 bases; bases with no gene match: 17.

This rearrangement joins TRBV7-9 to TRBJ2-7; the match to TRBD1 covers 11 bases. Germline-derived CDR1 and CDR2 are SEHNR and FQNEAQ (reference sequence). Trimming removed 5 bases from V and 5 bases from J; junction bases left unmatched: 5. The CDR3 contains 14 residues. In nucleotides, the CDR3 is TGTGCCAGCAGCCCGGACAGGGGGCTCGACGAGCAGTACTTC. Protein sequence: CASSPDRGLDEQYF.

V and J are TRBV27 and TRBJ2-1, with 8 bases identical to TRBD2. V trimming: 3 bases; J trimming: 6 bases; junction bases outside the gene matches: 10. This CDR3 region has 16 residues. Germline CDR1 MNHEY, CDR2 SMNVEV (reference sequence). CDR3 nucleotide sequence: TGTGCCAGCAGTTTTCGGCCAGCGGGAGCCCGCAATGAGCAGTTCTTC. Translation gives CASSFRPAGARNEQFF.

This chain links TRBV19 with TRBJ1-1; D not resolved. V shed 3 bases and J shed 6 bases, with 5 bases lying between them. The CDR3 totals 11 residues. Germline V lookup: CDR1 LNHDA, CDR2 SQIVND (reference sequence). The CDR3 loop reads CASSMFAEAFF. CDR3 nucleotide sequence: TGTGCCAGTAGTATGTTCGCTGAAGCTTTCTTT.

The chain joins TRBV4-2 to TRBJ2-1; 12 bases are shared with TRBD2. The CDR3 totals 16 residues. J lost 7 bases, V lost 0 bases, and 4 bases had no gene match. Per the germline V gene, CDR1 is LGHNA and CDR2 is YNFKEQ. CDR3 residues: CASSQDRTSGINEQFF. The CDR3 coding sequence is TGTGCCAGCAGCCAAGACAGGACTAGCGGGATTAATGAGCAGTTCTTC.

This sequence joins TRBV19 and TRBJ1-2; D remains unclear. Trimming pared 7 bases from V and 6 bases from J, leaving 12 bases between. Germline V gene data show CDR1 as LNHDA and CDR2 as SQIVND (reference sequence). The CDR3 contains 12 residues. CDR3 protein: CASTGREHGYTF. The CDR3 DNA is TGTGCCAGTACGGGGAGGGAACATGGCTACACCTTC. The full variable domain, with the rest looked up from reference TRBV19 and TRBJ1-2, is DGGITQSPKYLFRKEGQNVTLSCEQNLNHDAMYWYRQDPGQGLRLIYYSQIVNDFQKGDIAEGYSVSREKKESFPLTVTSAQKNPTAFYLCASTGREHGYTFGSGTRLTVV.

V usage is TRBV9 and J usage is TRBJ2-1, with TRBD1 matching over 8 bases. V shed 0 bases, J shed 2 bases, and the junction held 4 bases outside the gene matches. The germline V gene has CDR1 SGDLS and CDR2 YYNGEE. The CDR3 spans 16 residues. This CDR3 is CASSVGPGGTYNEQFF. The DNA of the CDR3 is TGTGCCAGCAGCGTAGGGCCAGGGGGCACCTACAATGAGCAGTTCTTC.

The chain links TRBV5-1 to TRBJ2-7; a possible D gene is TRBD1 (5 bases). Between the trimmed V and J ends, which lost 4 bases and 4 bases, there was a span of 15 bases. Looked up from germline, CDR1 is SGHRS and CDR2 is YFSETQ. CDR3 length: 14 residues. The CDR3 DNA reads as TGCGCCAGCAGCCCAGGCCCTCAGGGATACGAGCAGTACTTC. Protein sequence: CASSPGPQGYEQYF.

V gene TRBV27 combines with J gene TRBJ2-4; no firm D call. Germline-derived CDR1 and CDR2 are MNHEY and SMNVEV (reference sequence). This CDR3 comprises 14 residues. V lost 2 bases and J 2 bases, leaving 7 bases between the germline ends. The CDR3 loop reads CASSLPRPKNIQYF. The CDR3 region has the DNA TGTGCCAGCAGTTTACCCAGGCCCAAAAACATTCAGTACTTC.

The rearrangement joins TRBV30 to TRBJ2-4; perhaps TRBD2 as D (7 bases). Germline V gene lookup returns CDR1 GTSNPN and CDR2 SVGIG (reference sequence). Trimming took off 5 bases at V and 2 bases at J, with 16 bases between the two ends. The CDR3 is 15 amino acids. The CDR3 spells CAWVGGASTKNIQYF. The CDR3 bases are TGTGCCTGGGTAGGGGGGGCCTCGACCAAAAACATTCAGTACTTC.

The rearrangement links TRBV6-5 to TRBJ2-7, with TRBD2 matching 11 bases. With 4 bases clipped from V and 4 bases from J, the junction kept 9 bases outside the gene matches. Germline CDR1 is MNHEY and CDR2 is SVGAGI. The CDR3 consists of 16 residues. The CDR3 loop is CASSSSRLAGTYEQYF. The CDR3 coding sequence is TGTGCCAGCAGTTCTTCCAGACTAGCGGGAACGTACGAGCAGTACTTC.

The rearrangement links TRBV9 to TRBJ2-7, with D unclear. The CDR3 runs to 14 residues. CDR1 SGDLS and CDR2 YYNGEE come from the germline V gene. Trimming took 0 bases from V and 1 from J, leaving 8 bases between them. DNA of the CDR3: TGTGCCAGCAGCGTAGATGGGCTATCCTACGAGCAGTACTTC. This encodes CASSVDGLSYEQYF.

CDR3 residues: CASSLGWGGLNTEAFF. CDR3 DNA sequence: TGTGCCAGCAGCCTTGGATGGGGAGGGTTGAACACTGAAGCTTTCTTT. The genes are TRBV14 and TRBJ1-1; D gene uncertain. V gave up 4 bases and J gave up 0 bases, with 15 bases separating them. The CDR3 has 16 residues. Looked up from germline, CDR1 is SGHDN and CDR2 is FVKESK.